This T cell receptor beta chain was identified during a study of cytomegalovirus exposure and HLA in healthy donors. General study findings and limits: Cytomegalovirus status, reportedly, was diagnosed with high specificity and sensitivity by the classifier.

A remark on this clone: The antigen remains undetermined.

V dropped 0 bases and J dropped 7 bases, with 9 bases sitting between them. CDR3 length: 14 amino acids. Germline CDR1 is LNHNV and CDR2 is YYDKDF (reference sequence). Some clones are missing from TCRdb's copy, which holds only in-frame ones; the method was immunoSEQ multiplex PCR. The repertoire consists of over 200,000 clones, with roughly 91% occurring once and the leading ten covering approximately 2%. Separate from the approximately 670-subject first cohort, the 120-subject validation cohort was the one that the donors belonged to. The specimen was PBMCs. This clonotype was obtained from a woman aged 18-35 years in good health and CMV-seropositive. This chain links TRBV15 with TRBJ2-2; D ambiguous. As DNA, the CDR3 is TGTGCCACCAGCAGAGAGCCGGTTATCGGGGAGCTGTTTTTT. This codes for CATSREPVIGELFF.